What follows are 18 T cell receptor beta chains derived from one specimen sequenced in a study of OX40 agonist ivuxolimab in advanced cancers. Produced via immunoSEQ multiplex PCR; TCRdb's table is partial and in-frame only. Among tens of thousands of clones listed, 86% were seen once. Sequenced here: CD4+ or CD8+ T cells sorted from blood, sampled in a trial of the OX40 agonist ivuxolimab. The receptor source for this set is an adult with an advanced solid tumor such as melanoma, head and neck, liver or kidney cancer.

J is TRBJ2-3 and V is TRBV7-9; D not resolved. Germline values: CDR1 SEHNR, CDR2 FQNEAQ (reference sequence). The CDR3 extends over 12 amino acids. The V and J ends lost 6 bases and 2 bases respectively, with 6 bases between them. Here the CDR3 reads CASSQTTDTQYF. In DNA, the CDR3 is TGTGCCAGCAGTCAGACCACAGATACGCAGTATTTT.

The rearrangement links TRBV18 to TRBJ2-5; TRBD1 agrees at 10 bases. Germline CDR1 KGHSH, CDR2 LQKENI. This CDR3 region has 18 residues. Trimming removed 3 bases from V and 0 bases from J; junction bases left unmatched: 10. This chain's CDR3 is CASSPKKTGGLNQETQYF. In DNA form, the CDR3 reads TGTGCCAGCTCACCGAAGAAGACAGGGGGCTTGAACCAAGAGACCCAGTACTTC.

This chain connects TRBV7-9 to TRBJ2-2; possible D gene TRBD2, 6 bases. CDR1 is SEHNR, CDR2 FQNEAQ, per germline (reference sequence). The length of the CDR3 is 16 residues. V lost 5 bases and J 0 bases, leaving 13 bases between the germline ends. The CDR3 nucleotides are TGTGCCAGCAGCCTACGCGGGATCTCGAACACCGGGGAGCTGTTTTTT. Protein product: CASSLRGISNTGELFF.

The chain is built from TRBV18 and TRBJ2-3; unclear D gene. The V end was cut by 5 bases, the J end by 2 bases, with 17 bases between. Germline V gene lookup returns CDR1 KGHSH and CDR2 LQKENI. The CDR3 covers 16 residues. CDR3 DNA: TGTGCCAGCTCAACCACCCGTCCAGGCAACACAGATACGCAGTATTTT. Protein: CASSTTRPGNTDTQYF.

This chain connects TRBV5-4 to TRBJ1-3; a weak D match, TRBD1 (6 bases). This CDR3 has 15 residues. Germline-derived CDR1 and CDR2 are SGHNT and YYREEE (reference sequence). V lost 2 bases to trimming and J lost 4 bases, with 13 bases between them. The DNA of the CDR3 is TGTGCCAGCAGCTTCGGGGGGGCGGGAGGAAACACCATATATTTT. Its translation is CASSFGGAGGNTIYF.

The chain combines TRBV7-8 with TRBJ2-7; D possibly corresponds to TRBD1 (7 bases). There are 15 residues in the CDR3. Germline V gene sequence: CDR1 SGHVS, CDR2 FQNEAQ. The ends were cut back, 7 bases at V and 0 bases at J, with 16 bases in the middle. The CDR3 nucleotides read TGTGCCAGCACCCCGTGGAGGGACAGCTCCTACGAGCAGTACTTC. This translates into CASTPWRDSSYEQYF.

A single count supports this clone. The chain carries TRBV2 and TRBJ2-1; 9 positions match TRBD1. Germline V gene lookup returns CDR1 SNHLY and CDR2 FYNNEI. This CDR3 spans 17 amino acids. With V trimmed by 6 bases and J by 1 base, 10 bases remained unmatched. The CDR3 nucleotides read TGTGCCAGCAGAGATCGACAGGGGGGATGGTCCTACAATGAGCAGTTCTTC. Its translation: CASRDRQGGWSYNEQFF.

For the CDR3, the DNA is TGCGCCAGCAGCCCGGAAGGGAGGGGGGCCTATGGCTACACCTTC. It encodes CASSPEGRGAYGYTF. V is TRBV4-1 and J is TRBJ1-2, with a possible D match to TRBD1 (6 bases). Trimming took 4 bases from V and 4 from J, leaving 16 bases between them. Germline loops: CDR1 MGHRA, CDR2 YSYEKL. CDR3 length equals 15 residues.

The chain is built from TRBV28 and TRBJ2-1, with D perhaps TRBD2 (5 bases). V lost 4 bases and J 14 bases, leaving 15 bases between the germline ends. CDR3 size: 12 residues. CDR1 and CDR2 from the germline V gene are MDHEN and SYDVKM. CDR3 nucleotide sequence: TGTGCCAGCAGTTCATTCCGGGATGTGAAGTTCTTC. It codes for CASSSFRDVKFF.

This chain uses TRBV10-3 with TRBJ2-2; no reliable D call. The V gene lost 4 bases and the J gene lost 1 base, with 13 bases spanning the gap. This CDR3 has 16 amino acids. Per germline, CDR1 ENHRY and CDR2 SYGVKD. CDR3 nucleotide sequence: TGTGCCATCAGTGGGTATCAGGAGATGAACACCGGGGAGCTGTTTTTT. Protein product: CAISGYQEMNTGELFF.

As DNA, the CDR3 is TGCGCCAGCAGCCAAGAACAGGGCTTAGATGAAAAACTGTTTTTT. This codes for CASSQEQGLDEKLFF. V usage is TRBV4-3 and J usage is TRBJ1-4, with a possible D match to TRBD1 (6 bases). Deletions cut 0 bases from V and 6 bases from J, with 11 bases between. The CDR3 extends over 15 amino acids. Germline lookup yields CDR1 LGHNA and CDR2 YSLEER.

This clone was recorded only once. This chain uses TRBV5-1 with TRBJ2-1; TRBD2 matches at 10 bases. The CDR3 runs 16 residues. Losses at the gene ends were 0 bases for V and 8 bases for J; bases not matched to a gene: 8. Germline CDR1 SGHRS, CDR2 YFSETQ. The CDR3 loop reads CASSLEASGSWDEQFF. The CDR3 DNA reads TGCGCCAGCAGCTTGGAGGCTAGCGGGAGCTGGGATGAGCAGTTCTTC.

The count of this clone is one. The CDR3 here is CASDKGVDYGYTF. The DNA for the CDR3 is TGTGCCAGCGATAAGGGGGTTGACTATGGCTACACCTTC. V usage is TRBV7-9 and J usage is TRBJ1-2, with D possibly being TRBD1 (6 bases). The CDR3 has 13 amino acids. CDR1 and CDR2 from the germline V gene are SEHNR and FQNEAQ (reference sequence). Trimming stripped 8 bases from V and 3 bases from J, with 13 bases between.

J is TRBJ2-3 and V is TRBV28, with D possibly being TRBD2 (6 bases). CDR1 is MDHEN, CDR2 SYDVKM, per germline. V lost 6 bases and J 2 bases, leaving 18 bases between the germline ends. The CDR3 extends over 16 amino acids. The CDR3 sequence is CASSPLGLAFTDTQYF. In nucleotides, the CDR3 is TGTGCCAGCAGCCCATTGGGACTCGCCTTCACAGATACGCAGTATTTT.

The chain combines TRBV7-2 with TRBJ2-3, with a tentative D call TRBD2 (6 bases). This CDR3 is built from 18 residues. Germline values: CDR1 SGHTA, CDR2 FQGNSA. V lost 3 bases and J lost 2, with 21 bases in between. Written as DNA, the CDR3 is TGTGCCAGCAGCTTCCCTGGGGGGAAAATCCTACTCACAGATACGCAGTATTTT. Translating it yields CASSFPGGKILLTDTQYF.

This sequence joins TRBV7-2 and TRBJ2-2; 8 positions agree with TRBD1. Germline-derived CDR1 and CDR2 are SGHTA and FQGNSA. V was pared by 2 bases and J by 4 bases, with 9 bases of the junction left unmatched. CDR3 length equals 17 residues. CDR3 sequence: CASSLMATGAGTGELFF. CDR3 in DNA: TGTGCCAGCAGCTTAATGGCGACAGGGGCGGGCACCGGGGAGCTGTTTTTT.

The chain has TRBV4-2 and TRBJ2-2; 7 positions match TRBD1. CDR1 and CDR2 from the germline V gene are LGHNA and YNFKEQ. Trimming removed 3 bases from V and 7 bases from J; junction bases left unmatched: 5. The CDR3 totals 14 residues. The CDR3 DNA is TGTGCCAGCAGCCAGTGGGACAGTATCGGGGAGCTGTTTTTT. Translated: CASSQWDSIGELFF.

V is TRBV5-4 and J is TRBJ1-1; D is unclear. This CDR3 is built from 12 residues. Trimming stripped 5 bases from V and 1 base from J, with 6 bases between. Germline-derived CDR1 and CDR2 are SGHNT and YYREEE (reference sequence). Written as DNA, the CDR3 is TGTGCCAGCAGGGGCCCGAACACTGAAGCTTTCTTT. Its protein product is CASRGPNTEAFF.